The clone carrying this TCR beta chain appeared once. This CDR3 is built from 15 residues. CDR1 is SGHAT, CDR2 FQNNGV, per germline. Trimming removed 1 base from V and 1 base from J, with 11 bases in between. The authors made TCR beta cDNA from 500 ng total RNA with a constant-region primer. What produced the TCR beta libraries was three nested multiplex PCR rounds using slightly modified ARM-PCR. Primers for the first two PCR rounds were TRBV1-TRBV30 forward primers and a C-beta reverse primer (about 11 cycles per round). TCRdb re-called the multiplex PCR reads with MiXCR, one entry per CDR3 protein. Here the sample spans under 200,000 distinct CDR3 sequences, approximately 80% being singletons. From about 19-30 mg of unsorted bulk tissue, DNA and RNA were co-extracted together. Samples came from superior, inferior, lateral poles and tumor centre. The data stem from a study of tumor-infiltrating lymphocytes in primary liver carcinoma. Study summary: Ages ranged from 30 to 69, with HCC or mixed HCC-cholangiocarcinoma.

The sequence came from a man aged 40-49 years with primary liver carcinoma and hepatitis B virus infection. This chain connects TRBV11-2 to TRBJ2-7; maybe TRBD2 (5 bases). Sequencing was performed on tumor tissue from primary liver carcinoma. CDR3 in DNA: TGTGCCAGCAGCTTAGGGCTAGGAGGATCCTACGAGCAGTACTTC. Translation gives CASSLGLGGSYEQYF.